The 27 T cell receptor beta chains reported below all come from one sample, sequenced in a study of early T cells in non-severe SARS-CoV-2 infection. One entry per CDR3 protein, called by TCRdb with MiXCR from the 5' RACE reads. The table lists tens of thousands of distinct CDR3 sequences, roughly 4% of them singletons. The sequencing input was whole blood. The receptors here all came from an adult who was a healthcare worker with PCR-confirmed SARS-CoV-2 infection or an uninfected control (not recorded which).

The chain links TRBV6-2 or TRBV6-3 to TRBJ2-1, with TRBD2 matching 13 bases. V dropped 6 bases and J dropped 9; count of bases not matched to a gene: 5. In germline, CDR1 is MNHEY, CDR2 SVGEGT. CDR3 length: 14 residues. CDR3 loop: CASRGLAGTGEQFF. As DNA, the CDR3 is TGTGCCAGCAGGGGACTAGCGGGAACCGGTGAGCAGTTCTTC.

At least ten counts were recorded for this clonotype. The rearrangement uses TRBV6-2 or TRBV6-3 and TRBJ1-3, with D perhaps TRBD1 (6 bases). Germline V lookup: CDR1 MNHEY, CDR2 SVGEGT. The CDR3 runs to 16 residues. Trimming took 5 bases from V and 0 from J, leaving 14 bases between them. In nucleotides, the CDR3 is TGTGCCAGCAGTCTCCCGGGACATCTCTCTGGAAACACCATATATTTT. Its protein product is CASSLPGHLSGNTIYF.

This clonotype was seen repeatedly, ten times or more. V gene TRBV19 combines with J gene TRBJ2-2; 9 bases align to TRBD1. The CDR3 sequence is 15 residues long. The germline V gene encodes CDR1 LNHDA and CDR2 SQIVND (reference sequence). V trimming: 4 bases; J trimming: 3 bases; junction bases outside the gene matches: 3. In DNA form, the CDR3 reads TGTGCCAGTAGTACACAGGGGGCGGACACCGGGGAGCTGTTTTTT. Encoded protein: CASSTQGADTGELFF.

CDR3 DNA sequence: TGTGCCAGCAGCTTGTTAGGGACTGGCACTGAAGCTTTCTTT. Its translation is CASSLLGTGTEAFF. The rearrangement links TRBV5-6 to TRBJ1-1, with D perhaps matching TRBD1 (5 bases). Germline V gene sequence: CDR1 SGHDT, CDR2 YYEEEE. The CDR3 extends over 14 amino acids. Trimming pared 1 base from V and 4 bases from J, leaving 11 bases between.

This clonotype was detected ten times or more. The chain combines TRBV29-1 with TRBJ2-2, with TRBD1 as a possible D gene (6 bases). V was shortened by 3 bases and J by 5 bases, with 10 bases between the two germline ends. Germline V lookup: CDR1 SQVTM, CDR2 ANQGSEA. The CDR3 is 13 residues long. The CDR3 coding sequence is TGCAGCGTTGATGACAGGAAGACCGGGGAGCTGTTTTTT. Amino acid sequence: CSVDDRKTGELFF.

This clonotype was observed many times. The chain links TRBV9 to TRBJ2-2, with D possibly TRBD1 on 6 matching bases. Germline CDR1 SGDLS, CDR2 YYNGEE. V shed 4 bases and J shed 3 bases, with 19 bases lying between them. CDR3 length equals 17 residues. DNA of the CDR3: TGTGCCAGCAGCCAAGAGCCGGACAGCGACTACACCGGGGAGCTGTTTTTT. It translates to CASSQEPDSDYTGELFF.

This clonotype was seen at least ten times. The chain is built from TRBV28 and TRBJ2-7; TRBD2 might be the D (5 bases). This CDR3 contains 15 residues. V was clipped by 6 bases and J by 3 bases, with 18 bases between them. Germline CDR1 is MDHEN and CDR2 is SYDVKM. The CDR3 loop is CASSSGSSPLYEQYF. DNA for the CDR3: TGTGCCAGCAGCAGCGGTTCCAGTCCCCTCTACGAGCAGTACTTC.

This chain joins TRBV19 and TRBJ2-7, with no clear D. This CDR3 spans 13 amino acids. Germline V gene lookup returns CDR1 LNHDA and CDR2 SQIVND (reference sequence). V was pared by 10 bases and J by 1 base, with 14 bases between. In nucleotides, the CDR3 is TGTGCCACCTCCCGTGGAGCATCCTACGAGCAGTACTTC. Translated: CATSRGASYEQYF.

This clonotype was counted ten times or more. The V gene is TRBV7-6, the J gene TRBJ2-3, with TRBD1 identical over 7 bases. There are 18 residues in the CDR3. V was pared by 5 bases and J by 2 bases, with 16 bases of the junction left unmatched. Germline V lookup: CDR1 SGHVS, CDR2 FNYEAQ. CDR3 amino acids: CASSRYDRVNGPTDTQYF. The CDR3 nucleotides are TGTGCCAGCAGCCGATACGACAGGGTGAATGGCCCCACAGATACGCAGTATTTT. The variable domain in full, with the rest retrieved from reference TRBV7-6 and TRBJ2-3, is GAGVSQSPRYKVTKRGQDVALRCDPISGHVSLYWYRQALGQGPEFLTYFNYEAQQDKSGLPNDRFSAERPEGSISTLTIQRTEQRDSAMYRCASSRYDRVNGPTDTQYFGPGTRLTVL.

This clonotype was found many times. This sequence joins TRBV6-1 and TRBJ2-6; no clear D. Germline V gene lookup returns CDR1 MNHNS and CDR2 SASEGT. V lost 3 bases, J lost 2 bases, and 14 bases lay in between. This CDR3 is built from 17 residues. In DNA, the CDR3 is TGTGCCAGCAGTGATAATGTTCGGGCGGCTGGGGCCAACGTCCTGACTTTC. It encodes CASSDNVRAAGANVLTF.

This clonotype has at least ten counts. The rearrangement links TRBV7-9 to TRBJ1-2; 9 positions agree with TRBD1. The CDR3 has 16 amino acids. Per germline, CDR1 SEHNR and CDR2 FQNEAQ (reference sequence). The junction had 4 bases not matched to a gene; V was cut back by 0 bases and J by 2 bases. In DNA, the CDR3 is TGTGCCAGCAGCTTAGCCACAGGGGGCGTCAACTATGGCTACACCTTC. It yields the protein CASSLATGGVNYGYTF.

This clonotype was observed at least ten times. J is TRBJ1-2 and V is TRBV2; D unresolved. This CDR3 region has 15 residues. V lost 2 bases, J lost 5 bases, and 15 bases lay in between. Germline V lookup: CDR1 SNHLY, CDR2 FYNNEI. The CDR3 protein is CASSESPWSGYGYTF. The CDR3 DNA reads as TGTGCCAGCAGTGAATCGCCGTGGAGTGGTTATGGCTACACCTTC. Drawing the rest from reference TRBV2 and TRBJ1-2, the complete variable domain is EPEVTQTPSHQVTQMGQEVILRCVPISNHLYFYWYRQILGQKVEFLVSFYNNEISEKSEIFDDQFSVERPDGSNFTLKIRSTKLEDSAMYFCASSESPWSGYGYTFGSGTRLTVV.

This clonotype was counted many times. This chain uses TRBV2 with TRBJ2-1; D gene ambiguous. The CDR3 has 14 amino acids. V lost 7 bases and J lost 4, with 14 bases in between. CDR1 is SNHLY and CDR2 is FYNNEI in the germline V gene. The CDR3 spells CASNFGGTYNEQFF. CDR3 bases: TGTGCCAGCAACTTTGGCGGAACTTACAATGAGCAGTTCTTC.

This clonotype was seen a handful of times. The rearrangement joins TRBV14 to TRBJ2-7, with TRBD2 matching over 7 bases. Germline trimming cut 5 bases from V and 7 bases from J; bases unmatched to any gene: 8. CDR1 SGHDN and CDR2 FVKESK come from the germline V gene. The CDR3 length is 13 residues. The CDR3 sequence is CASSKARGGEQYF. In DNA form, the CDR3 reads TGTGCCAGCAGCAAAGCCCGGGGAGGGGAGCAGTACTTC. Complete variable domain (other parts from reference TRBV14 and TRBJ2-7): EAGVTQFPSHSVIEKGQTVTLRCDPISGHDNLYWYRRVMGKEIKFLLHFVKESKQDESGMPNNRFLAERTGGTYSTLKVQPAELEDSGVYFCASSKARGGEQYFGPGTRLTVT.

This clonotype was counted at least ten times. V usage is TRBV11-2 and J usage is TRBJ2-2; tentative D call: TRBD1 (5 bases). The V gene lost 3 bases and the J gene lost 0 bases, with 14 bases spanning the gap. The CDR3 spans 17 residues. Looked up from germline, CDR1 is SGHAT and CDR2 is FQNNGV. CDR3 DNA sequence: TGTGCCAGCAGCTTCCCCCTCGACAGAGCGAACACCGGGGAGCTGTTTTTT. Translated, it gives CASSFPLDRANTGELFF.

The sample holds a few counts of this clonotype. This chain links TRBV5-1 with TRBJ2-7, with 10 bases that match TRBD2. V lost 1 base and J lost 2; bases outside the gene matches: 3. CDR1 is SGHRS and CDR2 is YFSETQ in the germline V gene. There are 15 residues in the CDR3. CDR3 DNA: TGCGCCAGCAGCTTGACTAGCGGGATTACCTACGAGCAGTACTTC. The encoded protein is CASSLTSGITYEQYF.

The rearrangement links TRBV28 to TRBJ2-2; 8 nucleotides align to TRBD2. This CDR3 is 14 amino acids long. V dropped 2 bases and J dropped 5; count of bases not matched to a gene: 1. Per the germline V gene, CDR1 is MDHEN and CDR2 is SYDVKM. This CDR3 is CASSLSGRTGELFF. As DNA, the CDR3 is TGTGCCAGCAGTTTAAGCGGGAGAACCGGGGAGCTGTTTTTT. Full variable domain (remainder filled in from reference TRBV28 and TRBJ2-2): DVKVTQSSRYLVKRTGEKVFLECVQDMDHENMFWYRQDPGLGLRLIYFSYDVKMKEKGDIPEGYSVSREKKERFSLILESASTNQTSMYLCASSLSGRTGELFFGEGSRLTVL.

At least ten counts were recorded for this clonotype. The chain couples TRBV10-3 to TRBJ1-1, with 9 positions matching TRBD1. J lost 1 base, V lost 6 bases, and 3 bases had no gene match. The CDR3 has 14 residues. Germline-derived CDR1 and CDR2 are ENHRY and SYGVKD. CDR3 nucleotides: TGTGCCATCAGGGGGACAGGGAAGAACACTGAAGCTTTCTTT. Its translation is CAIRGTGKNTEAFF.

There are many counts of this clonotype. The chain is built from TRBV2 and TRBJ2-5; TRBD1 might be the D (6 bases). The CDR3 is 15 residues long. Germline V CDR1 and CDR2: SNHLY, FYNNEI. V gave up 1 base and J gave up 6 bases, with 15 bases separating them. The CDR3 DNA reads TGTGCCAGCAGTGAAGGAACAGGGAGAAGGAAGACCCAGTACTTC. Protein sequence: CASSEGTGRRKTQYF.

This clonotype came up many times. The chain has TRBV11-2 and TRBJ2-7; maybe TRBD1 (6 bases). CDR1 is SGHAT, CDR2 FQNNGV, per germline. The CDR3 has 16 amino acids. The germline V and J ends were trimmed by 4 bases and 6 bases, with 22 bases remaining between them. CDR3 loop: CASSSDPGTLTAEQYF. In DNA, the CDR3 is TGTGCCAGCAGCTCTGACCCCGGGACACTCACCGCCGAGCAGTACTTC.

This clonotype was detected ten times or more. The genes are TRBV24-1 and TRBJ2-2, with a tentative D call TRBD2 (6 bases). This CDR3 has 15 amino acids. Germline V gives CDR1 KGHDR, CDR2 SFDVKD. Trimming shortened V by 3 bases and J by 3 bases, and 10 bases separated the two germline ends. CDR3 region: CATSDGTLHTGELFF. In DNA form, the CDR3 reads TGTGCCACCAGTGATGGGACTCTACACACCGGGGAGCTGTTTTTT.

This clonotype showed up many times. The chain couples TRBV20-1 to TRBJ1-1; D is possibly TRBD1 (5 bases). This CDR3 is built from 13 residues. The V end was cut by 6 bases, the J end by 4 bases, with 15 bases between. Germline assignment: CDR1 DFQATT and CDR2 SNEGSKA (reference sequence). The CDR3 DNA follows: TGCAGTGCCCCCATCTCCGGGGGCACTGAAGCTTTCTTT. Its protein product is CSAPISGGTEAFF.

In its sample, this clonotype was seen many times. The rearrangement joins TRBV20-1 to TRBJ2-1, with 12 bases fitting TRBD2. V dropped 5 bases and J dropped 8; count of bases not matched to a gene: 10. CDR1 and CDR2 (germline): DFQATT, SNEGSKA (reference sequence). The CDR3 runs 15 residues. In DNA, the CDR3 is TGCAGTGCTCAGCCGACTAGCGGGAGAATTGATGAGCAGTTCTTC. Its protein product is CSAQPTSGRIDEQFF.

This clonotype was counted many times. The chain recombines TRBV6-4 with TRBJ1-5, with 7 nucleotides matching TRBD1. The CDR3 runs to 14 residues. Losses at the gene ends were 2 bases for V and 5 bases for J; bases not matched to a gene: 3. CDR1 MRHNA and CDR2 SNTAGT come from the germline V gene. CDR3 sequence (DNA): TGTGCCAGCAGTGACCGAGGGACAGATCAGCCCCAGCATTTT. Its protein is CASSDRGTDQPQHF.

The sample holds a few counts of this clonotype. The rearrangement links TRBV5-1 to TRBJ2-7, with 9 positions matching TRBD1. V lost 4 bases and J lost 0; bases outside the gene matches: 11. The CDR3 consists of 17 residues. Germline CDR1 reads SGHRS; CDR2 reads YFSETQ. The CDR3 nucleotides are TGCGCCAGCAGCCCTGGGAGCTGGGGACAGGGCTCCTACGAGCAGTACTTC. Amino acids: CASSPGSWGQGSYEQYF.

This clonotype was recorded many times. The chain has TRBV10-3 and TRBJ2-3; 12 bases match TRBD2. Germline V gene lookup returns CDR1 ENHRY and CDR2 SYGVKD. The ends lost 5 bases at V and 5 bases at J; junction bases unmatched: 8. The CDR3 runs to 16 residues. The CDR3 region is CAISTMALAGGDTQYF. The CDR3 DNA follows: TGTGCCATCAGTACTATGGCACTAGCGGGAGGAGATACGCAGTATTTT.

V and J are TRBV2 and TRBJ1-4, with D possibly TRBD1 on 6 matching bases. Looked up from germline, CDR1 is SNHLY and CDR2 is FYNNEI. This CDR3 is built from 15 residues. V was shortened by 7 bases and J by 7 bases, with 19 bases between the two germline ends. This CDR3 reads CASTRTGTLREKLFF. The CDR3 DNA reads TGTGCCAGCACCCGCACAGGGACCCTCCGTGAAAAACTGTTTTTT.